This T cell receptor beta chain was retrieved from a study of blood T cell repertoires in COVID-19. Study context: Donors in the United States, Italy and Spain gave samples during acute or convalescent COVID-19. Sources were T cells, B-cell-depleted T cells, or PBMCs; the material itself was cDNA or gDNA.

Germline V gene sequence: CDR1 SGHAT, CDR2 FQDESV (reference sequence). The CDR3 is 13 residues long. V was clipped by 3 bases and J by 3 bases, with 5 bases between them. Original processing notes: Nucleated cell number was recorded as an estimate derived from reference gene primer amplification. The data were produced by immunoSEQ multiplex PCR, yet TCRdb's version contains in-frame clones alone and is incomplete. V and J calls and clone size are given by that table; D and trimming were obtained from the DNA. This sample carries fewer than 150,000 clones, 77% of them seen once, and the ten largest clones take more than 15%.

The chain is built from TRBV11-1 and TRBJ2-2; unclear D gene. Sequencing used peripheral blood. The sequence was collected from a man at least 80 years old with acute or convalescent COVID-19. CDR3 sequence: CASSFVDTGELFF. The CDR3 coding sequence is TGTGCCAGCAGCTTCGTTGACACCGGGGAGCTGTTTTTT.